This TCR beta chain originates from a study of cytomegalovirus exposure and HLA in healthy donors. As concerns this clone: Its antigen is not identified.

General study findings and limits: The study had only CMV serostatus as immune exposure information.

PCR employed 60 Vbeta and 13 Jbeta primers. Here immunoSEQ multiplex PCR was the method, and the copy in TCRdb shows in-frame clones only, minus some. The repertoire holds roughly 130,000 clones, with 80% as singletons. The CDR3 covers 13 residues. V dropped 4 bases and J dropped 3 bases, with 9 bases sitting between them. Germline assignment: CDR1 LNHDA and CDR2 SQIVND (reference sequence). The chain combines TRBV19 with TRBJ1-1, with D unresolved. The sample taken for sequencing was PBMCs. The clonotype comes from a man in his thirties or forties in good health and CMV-seronegative. The chain's CDR3 is CASSTRLDTEAFF. The DNA for the CDR3 is TGTGCCAGTAGTACCCGGTTGGACACTGAAGCTTTCTTT.